This T cell receptor beta chain was documented in a study of OX40 agonist ivuxolimab in advanced cancers. The study in broad terms: Ivuxolimab was a fully human IgG2 agonistic monoclonal antibody targeting the costimulatory receptor OX40 (CD134). Prior anti-PD-1, anti-PD-L1 or anti-CTLA-4 therapy was permitted, and checkpoint inhibitors had been received by about 37% of dose-escalation patients. The paper reports the monotherapy dose-escalation portion (N = 52 patients) of the phase I ivuxolimab trial. The purpose of peripheral TCRbeta sequencing was to test whether ivuxolimab changed TCR sequence diversity and led to clonal T-cell expansion. Partial responses occurred in three dose-escalation patients, of whom one had hepatocellular carcinoma and two had cutaneous melanoma. Among the roughly 52 dose-escalation patients, approximately 20 had hepatocellular carcinoma, around 15 melanoma, 9 renal cell carcinoma and 9 head and neck cancer. The dose-escalation cohort was around 83% male with a mean age of around 64 years, ranging from roughly 20 to 80. Intravenous ivuxolimab was administered to patients every 2 weeks at six dose levels: 0.01, 0.1, 0.3, 1.5, 3 and 10 mg/kg.

Beyond this particular receptor, the publication reports: Low levels of normalized T-cell clonal expansion were also seen in some patients who did not respond. Clonal expansion of both CD4+ and CD8+ blood T cells was observed from baseline to week 6 at doses 0.1 to 3.0 mg/kg. After ivuxolimab, CD8+ T cells had more expanded clones than CD4+ T cells on average. Antigen specificity was not determined for the clonally expanded peripheral T cells. In partial responders in the 0.1-3.0 mg/kg groups, normalized peripheral clonal expansion was found to be among the lowest, especially among CD8+ T cells.

Comment on this clone: Its antigen target is currently unknown. Qualities for individual bases were not recorded, and no much larger clone is one base off.

Patients with autoimmune disease history or receiving systemic immunosuppression were excluded from the trial. In every dose cohort, peripheral blood was drawn for TCR sequencing at baseline, cycle 4 day 1, and cycle 7 day 1. Samples were obtained from an open-label, multicenter, first-in-human phase I dose-escalation trial of ivuxolimab. Adults with locally advanced or metastatic melanoma, renal cell carcinoma, hepatocellular carcinoma or head and neck squamous cell carcinoma were enrolled in the trial. Before TCR sequencing, CD4+ and CD8+ T cells were separately sorted from peripheral blood. Genomic DNA was isolated from the sorted cells so that the TCRbeta CDR3 region could be sequenced. The immunoSEQ Assay was used for sequencing of TCRbeta CDR3 regions. TCRdb holds this immuneACCESS table with in-frame rearrangements only. Some clones are missing; in checked studies, unresolved V genes explain under half, and the rest has no known cause. The table for this sample lists approximately 80,000 clones; 85% of them were counted only once. The ten biggest clones cover about 0.6% of the sample.

The cysteine opens and the phenylalanine closes a CDR3 of 15 amino acids. This entry keeps only the CDR3 DNA: 45 bases, framed from base 1. The germline ends are 13 bases apart after V is trimmed by 4 bases and J by 0 bases. From the germline V gene, CDR1 is MNHNS and CDR2 is SASEGT. The sequenced sample was CD4+ or CD8+ T cells sorted from blood, obtained in a trial of the OX40 agonist ivuxolimab. This clonotype was sampled from an adult with an advanced solid tumor such as melanoma, head and neck, liver or kidney cancer. The chain couples TRBV6-1 to TRBJ2-7; the D gene assignment is ambiguous. The sequenced DNA is TGTGCCAGCAGTGCCGAGATGTTGAGCTCCTACGAGCAGTACTTC. This codes for CASSAEMLSSYEQYF.